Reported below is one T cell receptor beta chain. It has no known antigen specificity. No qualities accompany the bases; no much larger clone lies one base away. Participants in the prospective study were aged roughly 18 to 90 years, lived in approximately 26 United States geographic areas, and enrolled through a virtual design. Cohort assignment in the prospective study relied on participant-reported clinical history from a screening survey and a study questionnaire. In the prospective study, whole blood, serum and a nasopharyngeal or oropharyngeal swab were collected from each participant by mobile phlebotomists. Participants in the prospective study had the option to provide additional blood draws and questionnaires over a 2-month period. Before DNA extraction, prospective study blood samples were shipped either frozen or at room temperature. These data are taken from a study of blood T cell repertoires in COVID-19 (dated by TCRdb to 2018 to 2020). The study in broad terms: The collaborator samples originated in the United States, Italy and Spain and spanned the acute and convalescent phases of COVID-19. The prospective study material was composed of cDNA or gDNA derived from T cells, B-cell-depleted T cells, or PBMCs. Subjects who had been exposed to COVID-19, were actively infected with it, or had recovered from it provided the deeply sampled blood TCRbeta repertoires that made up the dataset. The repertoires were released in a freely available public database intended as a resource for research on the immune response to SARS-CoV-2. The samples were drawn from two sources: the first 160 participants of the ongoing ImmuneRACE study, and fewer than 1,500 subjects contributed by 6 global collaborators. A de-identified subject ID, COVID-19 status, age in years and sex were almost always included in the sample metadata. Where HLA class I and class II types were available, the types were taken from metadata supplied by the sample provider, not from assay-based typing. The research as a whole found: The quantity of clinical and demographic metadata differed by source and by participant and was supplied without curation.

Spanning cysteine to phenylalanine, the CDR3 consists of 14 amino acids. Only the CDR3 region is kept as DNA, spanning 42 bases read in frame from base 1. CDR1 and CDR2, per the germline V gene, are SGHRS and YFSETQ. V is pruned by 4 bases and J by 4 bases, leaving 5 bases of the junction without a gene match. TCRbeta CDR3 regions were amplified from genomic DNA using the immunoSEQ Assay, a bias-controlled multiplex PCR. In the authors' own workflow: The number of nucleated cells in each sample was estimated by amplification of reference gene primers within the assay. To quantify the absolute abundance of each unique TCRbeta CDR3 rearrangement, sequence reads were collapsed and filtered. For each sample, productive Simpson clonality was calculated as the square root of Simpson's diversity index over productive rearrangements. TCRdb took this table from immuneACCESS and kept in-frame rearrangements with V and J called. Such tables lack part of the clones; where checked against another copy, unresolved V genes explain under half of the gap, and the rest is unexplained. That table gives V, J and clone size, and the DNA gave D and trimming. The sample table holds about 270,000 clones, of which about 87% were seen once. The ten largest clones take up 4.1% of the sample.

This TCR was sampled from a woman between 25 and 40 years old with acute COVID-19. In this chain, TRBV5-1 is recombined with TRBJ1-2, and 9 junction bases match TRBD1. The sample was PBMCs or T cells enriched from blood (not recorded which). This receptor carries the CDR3 CASSPRQGGYGYTF. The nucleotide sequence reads TGCGCCAGCAGCCCCCGACAGGGGGGCTATGGCTACACCTTC. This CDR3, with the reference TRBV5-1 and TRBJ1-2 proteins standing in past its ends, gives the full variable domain KAGVTQTPRYLIKTRGQQVTLSCSPISGHRSVSWYQQTPGQGLQFLFEYFSETQRNKGNFPGRFSGRQFSNSRSEMNVSTLELGDSALYLCASSPRQGGYGYTFGSGTRLTVV.